These T cell receptor beta chains were read from a single sample in a study of shared clonotypes between healthy human individuals. Libraries were prepared by immunoSEQ multiplex PCR; TCRdb keeps only in-frame clonotypes and omits some of them. The sample carries 400,000 to 500,000 clones, around 79% recorded once. Specimen: PBMCs. The receptors here all came from a woman aged 40 to 49 in good health. Some clones in this sample may be carry-over from other donors' samples. CDR3s include the opening cysteine and the closing phenylalanine or tryptophan. The D gene is left open where the match is weak. Some rows mark clone size as missing; the rest say once, few, many or name a class of expanded clone.

d_gene: .
v_gene: TRBV6-1
len: 16
j_gene: TRBJ2-1
abundance: .
CDR3nt: TGTGCCAGCAGTGTTCGGCTATTGGGTGGGAGTGATGAGCAGTTCTTC
CDR3aa: CASSVRLLGGSDEQFF

d_gene: .
v_gene: TRBV30
len: 16
j_gene: TRBJ1-4
abundance: .
CDR3nt: TGTGCCTGGAGTGTACTTGGTGGCGCCCTTAATGAAAAACTGTTTTTT
CDR3aa: CAWSVLGGALNEKLFF

d_gene: TRBD2
v_gene: TRBV7-3
len: 15
j_gene: TRBJ2-1
abundance: .
CDR3nt: TGTGCCAGCAGCCCGAGGACTAGTAGTTTTAATGAGCAGTTCTTC
CDR3aa: CASSPRTSSFNEQFF

d_gene: TRBD2
v_gene: TRBV10-3
len: 15
j_gene: TRBJ2-3
abundance: few
CDR3nt: TGTGCCATCAGTGAGTCGTGGACTAGTGGTGATACGCAGTATTTT
CDR3aa: CAISESWTSGDTQYF

d_gene: TRBD1
v_gene: TRBV27
len: 14
j_gene: TRBJ2-7
abundance: many
CDR3nt: TGTGCCAGCAGTATGAAGGGGGCGGAGTACGAGCAGTACTTC
CDR3aa: CASSMKGAEYEQYF

d_gene: .
v_gene: TRBV6-5
len: 11
j_gene: TRBJ2-7
abundance: .
CDR3nt: TGTGCCAGCAGTTCCTACTACGAGCAGTACTTC
CDR3aa: CASSSYYEQYF

d_gene: .
v_gene: TRBV6-1
len: 14
j_gene: TRBJ2-2
abundance: .
CDR3nt: TGTGCCAGCAGTGAAGGGACCTATACCGGGGAGCTGTTTTTT
CDR3aa: CASSEGTYTGELFF

d_gene: TRBD1
v_gene: TRBV28
len: 14
j_gene: TRBJ1-1
abundance: once
CDR3nt: TGTGCCAGCAGCCCCGGGACAGCGAACACTGAAGCTTTCTTT
CDR3aa: CASSPGTANTEAFF

d_gene: TRBD1
v_gene: TRBV11-2
len: 17
j_gene: TRBJ2-7
abundance: .
CDR3nt: TGTGCCAGCAGCCCGACTACGGGACAGGGAAAATCCTACGAGCAGTACTTC
CDR3aa: CASSPTTGQGKSYEQYF

d_gene: TRBD2
v_gene: TRBV6-6
len: 16
j_gene: TRBJ2-7
abundance: .
CDR3nt: TGTGCCAGCAGTTACCCCGGACTAGCGGGCCCCTACGAGCAGTACTTC
CDR3aa: CASSYPGLAGPYEQYF

d_gene: TRBD2
v_gene: TRBV18
len: 18
j_gene: TRBJ2-3
abundance: .
CDR3nt: TGTGCCAGCTCACCTAACACGCTCCTCGGACTAGCGGGAGGAACGCAGTATTTT
CDR3aa: CASSPNTLLGLAGGTQYF

d_gene: .
v_gene: TRBV12-2
len: 16
j_gene: TRBJ1-1
abundance: .
CDR3nt: TGTGCAAGTCGCTTTAACAGGGGTAAAGTGAACACTGAAGCTTTCTTT
CDR3aa: CASRFNRGKVNTEAFF

d_gene: .
v_gene: TRBV6-1
len: 13
j_gene: TRBJ2-5
abundance: once
CDR3nt: TGTGCCAGCAGTGATCCAGACCAAGAGACCCAGTACTTC
CDR3aa: CASSDPDQETQYF

d_gene: TRBD1
v_gene: TRBV2
len: 14
j_gene: TRBJ2-7
abundance: .
CDR3nt: TGTGCCAGCAACAGACAGGGTATATTCTACGAGCAGTACTTC
CDR3aa: CASNRQGIFYEQYF

d_gene: .
v_gene: TRBV5-4
len: 12
j_gene: TRBJ1-1
abundance: few
CDR3nt: TGTGCCAGCAGCCCTACGACGGGATTTGCTTTCTTT
CDR3aa: CASSPTTGFAFF

d_gene: .
v_gene: TRBV27
len: 14
j_gene: TRBJ2-7
abundance: .
CDR3nt: TGTGCCAGCAGTGCGGGGCAGGGCTACTACGAGCAGTACTTC
CDR3aa: CASSAGQGYYEQYF

d_gene: TRBD1
v_gene: TRBV6-1
len: 16
j_gene: TRBJ1-1
abundance: many
CDR3nt: TGTGCCAGCAGTGAAGCCTTCAGGGGGCGGAACACTGAAGCTTTCTTT
CDR3aa: CASSEAFRGRNTEAFF

d_gene: TRBD2
v_gene: TRBV2
len: 15
j_gene: TRBJ2-1
abundance: .
CDR3nt: TGTGCCAGCGTATTGCCTAGCGGGACCTACAATGAGCAGTTCTTC
CDR3aa: CASVLPSGTYNEQFF

d_gene: .
v_gene: TRBV6-5
len: 16
j_gene: TRBJ1-6
abundance: .
CDR3nt: TGTGCCAGCAGTTACTCGATGTGGGGTCTTAATTCACCCCTCCACTTT
CDR3aa: CASSYSMWGLNSPLHF

d_gene: .
v_gene: TRBV5-1
len: 14
j_gene: TRBJ1-1
abundance: .
CDR3nt: TGCGCCAGCAGCTTGAGAGAGGTGAACACTGAAGCTTTCTTT
CDR3aa: CASSLREVNTEAFF

d_gene: .
v_gene: TRBV7-2
len: 15
j_gene: TRBJ2-2
abundance: .
CDR3nt: TGTGCCAGCAGCCCCCGGATGGTGGGGTCCGGGGAGCTGTTTTTT
CDR3aa: CASSPRMVGSGELFF

d_gene: .
v_gene: TRBV28
len: 12
j_gene: TRBJ2-3
abundance: .
CDR3nt: TGTGCCAGCACCGCGTTACATGATACGCAGTATTTT
CDR3aa: CASTALHDTQYF

d_gene: .
v_gene: TRBV5-4
len: 11
j_gene: TRBJ2-2
abundance: .
CDR3nt: TGTGCCAGCAGCTTTAATGACGAGCTGTTTTTT
CDR3aa: CASSFNDELFF

d_gene: .
v_gene: TRBV21-1
len: 16
j_gene: TRBJ1-5
abundance: .
CDR3nt: TGTGCCAGCAGAGAAAAGGAGACAGGGGGGCACCAGCCCCAGCATTTT
CDR3aa: CASREKETGGHQPQHF

d_gene: .
v_gene: TRBV2
len: 18
j_gene: TRBJ2-3
abundance: .
CDR3nt: TGTGCCAGCAGTGAAGAAAGATTACTTAGGGGTGGGACAGATACGCAGTATTTT
CDR3aa: CASSEERLLRGGTDTQYF

d_gene: .
v_gene: TRBV25-1
len: 17
j_gene: TRBJ2-1
abundance: few
CDR3nt: TGTGCCAGCAGTGCCCTGGAGGGCAGGGTGGGGAACAATGAGCAGTTCTTC
CDR3aa: CASSALEGRVGNNEQFF

d_gene: .
v_gene: TRBV7-6
len: 13
j_gene: TRBJ2-2
abundance: once
CDR3nt: TGTGCCAGCAGCTTAGGGGGGTACGGGGAGCTGTTTTTT
CDR3aa: CASSLGGYGELFF

d_gene: .
v_gene: TRBV29-1
len: 12
j_gene: TRBJ1-2
abundance: .
CDR3nt: TGCAGCGTTGAGGAGCCGAACTATGGCTACACCTTC
CDR3aa: CSVEEPNYGYTF

d_gene: .
v_gene: TRBV7-3
len: 15
j_gene: TRBJ1-2
abundance: .
CDR3nt: TGTGCCAGCAGCTTAAGATCCGGGCCAAACTATGGCTACACCTTC
CDR3aa: CASSLRSGPNYGYTF

d_gene: .
v_gene: TRBV5-1
len: 18
j_gene: TRBJ2-3
abundance: .
CDR3nt: TGCGCCAGCAGCTTGGAGGTCGGCAGGGGAAGGAAAACAGATACGCAGTATTTT
CDR3aa: CASSLEVGRGRKTDTQYF

d_gene: TRBD1
v_gene: TRBV19
len: 14
j_gene: TRBJ2-7
abundance: .
CDR3nt: TGTGCCAGTAGTCGGGGACAGGGGTGGGACGAGCAGTACTTC
CDR3aa: CASSRGQGWDEQYF

d_gene: .
v_gene: TRBV2
len: 13
j_gene: TRBJ1-2
abundance: .
CDR3nt: TGTGCCACCGGATTATCAGGAAGCTCTGGCTACACCTTC
CDR3aa: CATGLSGSSGYTF

d_gene: .
v_gene: TRBV11-2
len: 12
j_gene: TRBJ2-7
abundance: .
CDR3nt: TGTGCCAGCAGCTTAATCGGGGACGAGCAGTACTTC
CDR3aa: CASSLIGDEQYF

d_gene: .
v_gene: TRBV28
len: 13
j_gene: TRBJ1-2
abundance: .
CDR3nt: TGTGCCAGCAGCCAACAAGGGGGCTATGGCTACACCTTC
CDR3aa: CASSQQGGYGYTF

d_gene: .
v_gene: TRBV7-8
len: 13
j_gene: TRBJ2-7
abundance: .
CDR3nt: TGTGCCAGCAGCTTAGAGGGTTTAGGAGAGCAGTACTTC
CDR3aa: CASSLEGLGEQYF

d_gene: .
v_gene: TRBV7-8
len: 15
j_gene: TRBJ2-2
abundance: .
CDR3nt: TGTGCCAGCAGCTCCCTTGGGGGTAACACCGGGGAGCTGTTTTTT
CDR3aa: CASSSLGGNTGELFF

d_gene: TRBD1
v_gene: TRBV4-3
len: 14
j_gene: TRBJ1-2
abundance: .
CDR3nt: TGCGCCAGCAGCCCGGCCGGGACAGGGATCGGCTACACCTTC
CDR3aa: CASSPAGTGIGYTF

d_gene: TRBD2
v_gene: TRBV5-1
len: 15
j_gene: TRBJ2-1
abundance: .
CDR3nt: TGCGCCAGCAGCTCCGGGACTAGCGTCGCCAATGAGCAGTTCTTC
CDR3aa: CASSSGTSVANEQFF

d_gene: .
v_gene: TRBV27
len: 15
j_gene: TRBJ2-6
abundance: .
CDR3nt: TGTGCCAGCAGTTTAGGAGGGGGTGGGGCCAACGTCCTGACTTTC
CDR3aa: CASSLGGGGANVLTF

d_gene: .
v_gene: TRBV6-6
len: 15
j_gene: TRBJ2-1
abundance: many
CDR3nt: TGTGCCAGCAGTTACGCTCCCGGAGGGACCAATGAGCAGTTCTTC
CDR3aa: CASSYAPGGTNEQFF

d_gene: TRBD1
v_gene: TRBV7-9
len: 16
j_gene: TRBJ2-1
abundance: .
CDR3nt: TGTGCCAGCAGCCTCGTGGGGGACAGGGTAGGGAATGAGCAGTTCTTC
CDR3aa: CASSLVGDRVGNEQFF

d_gene: TRBD2
v_gene: TRBV5-1
len: 15
j_gene: TRBJ2-7
abundance: .
CDR3nt: TGCGCCAGCAGCTTGGTCGCGGGAGGGTTCAACGAGCAGTACTTC
CDR3aa: CASSLVAGGFNEQYF

d_gene: .
v_gene: TRBV28
len: 16
j_gene: TRBJ1-4
abundance: .
CDR3nt: TGTGCCAGCAGGTCAGGGTTTCCGAGCCTTAATGAAAAACTGTTTTTT
CDR3aa: CASRSGFPSLNEKLFF

d_gene: .
v_gene: TRBV29-1
len: 13
j_gene: TRBJ1-2
abundance: .
CDR3nt: TGCAGCGTTGAAGTGGTAGAAAACTATGGCTACACCTTC
CDR3aa: CSVEVVENYGYTF

d_gene: .
v_gene: TRBV5-1
len: 13
j_gene: TRBJ2-5
abundance: .
CDR3nt: TGCGCCAGCAGCCCCGGGGTCCAAGAGACCCAGTACTTC
CDR3aa: CASSPGVQETQYF